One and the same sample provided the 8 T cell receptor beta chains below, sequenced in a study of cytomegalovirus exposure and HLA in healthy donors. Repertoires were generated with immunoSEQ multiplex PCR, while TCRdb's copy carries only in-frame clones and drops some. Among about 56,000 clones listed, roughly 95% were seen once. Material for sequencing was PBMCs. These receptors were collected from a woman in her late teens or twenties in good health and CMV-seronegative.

CDR3 sequence (DNA): TGTGCCAGCAGCTCAACTAGCGGCTACGAGCAGTACTTC. Translation gives CASSSTSGYEQYF. J is TRBJ2-7 and V is TRBV5-6, with 8 bases that match TRBD2. V gave up 3 bases and J gave up 3 bases; unmatched junction bases: 2. CDR3 length equals 13 residues. Germline V lookup: CDR1 SGHDT, CDR2 YYEEEE.

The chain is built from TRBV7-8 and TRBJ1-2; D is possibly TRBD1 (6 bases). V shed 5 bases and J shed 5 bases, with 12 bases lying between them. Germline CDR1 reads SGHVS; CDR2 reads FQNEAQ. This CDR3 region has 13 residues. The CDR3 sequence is CASSHRESYGYTF. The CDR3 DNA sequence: TGTGCCAGCAGCCACAGGGAGAGTTATGGCTACACCTTC.

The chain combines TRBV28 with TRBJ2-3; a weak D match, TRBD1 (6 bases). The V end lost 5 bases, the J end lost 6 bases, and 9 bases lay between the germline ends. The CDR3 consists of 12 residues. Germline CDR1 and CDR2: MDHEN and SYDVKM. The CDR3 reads CASSPQGDTQYF. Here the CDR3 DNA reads TGTGCCAGCAGTCCCCAGGGGGATACGCAGTATTTT.

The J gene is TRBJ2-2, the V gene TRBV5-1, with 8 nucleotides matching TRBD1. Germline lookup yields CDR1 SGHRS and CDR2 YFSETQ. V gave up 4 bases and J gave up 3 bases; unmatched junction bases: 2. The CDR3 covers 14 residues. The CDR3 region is CASSQGAYTGELFF. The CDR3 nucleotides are TGCGCCAGCAGCCAGGGGGCCTACACCGGGGAGCTGTTTTTT. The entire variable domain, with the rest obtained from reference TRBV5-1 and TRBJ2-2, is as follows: KAGVTQTPRYLIKTRGQQVTLSCSPISGHRSVSWYQQTPGQGLQFLFEYFSETQRNKGNFPGRFSGRQFSNSRSEMNVSTLELGDSALYLCASSQGAYTGELFFGEGSRLTVL.

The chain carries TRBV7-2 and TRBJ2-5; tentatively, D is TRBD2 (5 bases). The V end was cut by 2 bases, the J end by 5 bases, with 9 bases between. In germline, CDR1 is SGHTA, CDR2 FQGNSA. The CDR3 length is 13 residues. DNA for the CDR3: TGTGCCAGCAGCTTAATCCCGGGGGAGACCCAGTACTTC. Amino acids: CASSLIPGETQYF.

The CDR3, as DNA: TGTGCCAGCAGTGACATAGGGGGTGGCAATCAGCCCCAGCATTTT. Its translation is CASSDIGGGNQPQHF. The chain has TRBV2 and TRBJ1-5, with D possibly being TRBD1 (6 bases). Trimming removed 3 bases at V and 2 bases at J, with 11 bases between. Germline lookup yields CDR1 SNHLY and CDR2 FYNNEI. CDR3 length: 15 amino acids.

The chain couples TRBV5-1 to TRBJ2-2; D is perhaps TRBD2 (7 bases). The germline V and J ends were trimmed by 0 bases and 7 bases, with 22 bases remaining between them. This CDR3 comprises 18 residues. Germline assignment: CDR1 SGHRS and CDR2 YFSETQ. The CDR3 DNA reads TGCGCCAGCAGCTTGGGTCGGGGGGCGCCCCGCATCATCGGGGAGCTGTTTTTT. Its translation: CASSLGRGAPRIIGELFF.

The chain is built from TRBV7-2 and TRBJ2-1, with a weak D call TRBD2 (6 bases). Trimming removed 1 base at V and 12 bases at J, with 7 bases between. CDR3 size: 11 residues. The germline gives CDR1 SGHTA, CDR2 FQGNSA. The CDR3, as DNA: TGTGCCAGCAGCTTAGGGCGGGGGCAGTTCTTC. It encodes CASSLGRGQFF.